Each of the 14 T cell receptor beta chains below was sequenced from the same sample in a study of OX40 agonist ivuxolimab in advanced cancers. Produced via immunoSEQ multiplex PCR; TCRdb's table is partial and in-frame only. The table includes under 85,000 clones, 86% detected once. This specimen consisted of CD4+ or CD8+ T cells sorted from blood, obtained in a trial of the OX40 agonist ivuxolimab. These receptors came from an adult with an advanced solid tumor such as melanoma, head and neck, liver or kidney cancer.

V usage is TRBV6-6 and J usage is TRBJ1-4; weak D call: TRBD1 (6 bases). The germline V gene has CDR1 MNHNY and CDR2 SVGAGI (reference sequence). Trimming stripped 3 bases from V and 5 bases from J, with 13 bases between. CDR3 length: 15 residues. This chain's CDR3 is CASSYGGHPNEKLFF. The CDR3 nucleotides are TGTGCCAGCAGTTATGGGGGACACCCGAATGAAAAACTGTTTTTT.

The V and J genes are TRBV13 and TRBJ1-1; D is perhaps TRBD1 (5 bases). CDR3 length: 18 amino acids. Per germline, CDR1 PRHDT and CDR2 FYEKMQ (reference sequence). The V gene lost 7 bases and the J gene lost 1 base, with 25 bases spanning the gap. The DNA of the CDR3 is TGTGCCAGCAAGAGGTACTCGGGAGAAAGGGGACGGAACACTGAAGCTTTCTTT. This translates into CASKRYSGERGRNTEAFF.

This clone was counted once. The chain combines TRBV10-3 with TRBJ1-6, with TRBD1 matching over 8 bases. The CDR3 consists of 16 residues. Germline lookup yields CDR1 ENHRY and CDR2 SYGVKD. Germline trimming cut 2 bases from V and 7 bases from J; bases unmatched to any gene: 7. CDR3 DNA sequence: TGTGCCATCAGTGAGCCTCCGAGACAGGGGAATTCACCCCTCCACTTT. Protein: CAISEPPRQGNSPLHF.

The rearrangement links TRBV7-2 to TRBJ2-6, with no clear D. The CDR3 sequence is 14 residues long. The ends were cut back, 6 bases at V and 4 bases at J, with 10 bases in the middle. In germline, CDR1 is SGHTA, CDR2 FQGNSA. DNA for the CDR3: TGTGCCAGCAGTTCTCGCCTCGGGGCCAACGTCCTGACTTTC. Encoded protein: CASSSRLGANVLTF.

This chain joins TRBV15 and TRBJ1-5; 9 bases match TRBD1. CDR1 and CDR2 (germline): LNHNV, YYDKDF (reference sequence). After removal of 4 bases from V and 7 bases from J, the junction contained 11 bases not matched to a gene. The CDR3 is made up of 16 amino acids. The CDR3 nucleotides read TGTGCCACCAGCAAAGGCCGACAGGGGGTGGGACAGCCCCAGCATTTT. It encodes CATSKGRQGVGQPQHF.

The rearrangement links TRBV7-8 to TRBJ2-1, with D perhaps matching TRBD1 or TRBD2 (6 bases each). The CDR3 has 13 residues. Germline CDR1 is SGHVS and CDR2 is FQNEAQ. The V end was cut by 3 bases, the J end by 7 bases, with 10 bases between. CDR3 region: CASSFTGRNEQFF. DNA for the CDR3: TGTGCCAGCAGCTTCACAGGGAGGAATGAGCAGTTCTTC. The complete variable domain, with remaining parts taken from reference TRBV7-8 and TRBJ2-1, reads GAGVSQSPRYKVAKRGQDVALRCDPISGHVSLFWYQQALGQGPEFLTYFQNEAQLDKSGLPSDRFFAERPEGSVSTLKIQRTQQEDSAVYLCASSFTGRNEQFFGPGTRLTVL.

In DNA form, the CDR3 reads TGTGCCAGCAGTTCAACCCTTGGGACAGGGGCCAAAAACATTCAGTACTTC. It translates to CASSSTLGTGAKNIQYF. This chain links TRBV28 with TRBJ2-4; 9 positions match TRBD1. In germline, CDR1 is MDHEN, CDR2 SYDVKM. V lost 4 bases and J lost 1; bases outside the gene matches: 8. CDR3 length equals 17 residues. Drawing the rest from reference TRBV28 and TRBJ2-4, the complete variable domain is DVKVTQSSRYLVKRTGEKVFLECVQDMDHENMFWYRQDPGLGLRLIYFSYDVKMKEKGDIPEGYSVSREKKERFSLILESASTNQTSMYLCASSSTLGTGAKNIQYFGAGTRLSVL.

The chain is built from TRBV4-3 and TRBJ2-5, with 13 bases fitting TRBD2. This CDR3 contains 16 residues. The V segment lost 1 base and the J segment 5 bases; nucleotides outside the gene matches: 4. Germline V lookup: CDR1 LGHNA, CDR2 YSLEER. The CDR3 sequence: CASSQGTSGRLETQYF. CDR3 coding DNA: TGCGCCAGCAGCCAAGGGACTAGCGGGAGACTGGAGACCCAGTACTTC.

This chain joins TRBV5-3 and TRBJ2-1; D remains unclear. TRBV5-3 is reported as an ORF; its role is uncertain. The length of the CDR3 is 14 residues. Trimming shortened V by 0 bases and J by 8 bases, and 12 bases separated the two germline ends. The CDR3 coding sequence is TGTGCCAGAAGCTTGGTGAGCTTTTGCGATGAGCAGTTCTTC. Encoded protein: CARSLVSFCDEQFF.

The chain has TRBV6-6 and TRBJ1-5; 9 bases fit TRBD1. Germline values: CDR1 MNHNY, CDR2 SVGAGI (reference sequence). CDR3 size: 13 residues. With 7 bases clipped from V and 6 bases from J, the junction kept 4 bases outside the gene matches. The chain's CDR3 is CASIDRGTQPQHF. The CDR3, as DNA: TGTGCCAGCATCGACAGGGGGACTCAGCCCCAGCATTTT.

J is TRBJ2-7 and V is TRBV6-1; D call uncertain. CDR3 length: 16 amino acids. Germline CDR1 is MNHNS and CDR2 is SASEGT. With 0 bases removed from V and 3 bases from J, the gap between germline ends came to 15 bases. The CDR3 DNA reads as TGTGCCAGCAGTGAAGCTCTGATCATCCCCCTCTACGAGCAGTACTTC. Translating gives CASSEALIIPLYEQYF.

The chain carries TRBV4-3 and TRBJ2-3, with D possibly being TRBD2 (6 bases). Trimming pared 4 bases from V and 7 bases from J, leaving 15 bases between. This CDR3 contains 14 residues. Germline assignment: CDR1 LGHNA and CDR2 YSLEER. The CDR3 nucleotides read TGCGCCAGCAGCCCTACCGGGACTGCTTATACGCAGTATTTT. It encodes CASSPTGTAYTQYF.

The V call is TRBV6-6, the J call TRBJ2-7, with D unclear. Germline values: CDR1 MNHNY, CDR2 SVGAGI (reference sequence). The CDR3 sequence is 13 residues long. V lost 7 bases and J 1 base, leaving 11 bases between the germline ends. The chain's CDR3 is CASINTESYEQYF. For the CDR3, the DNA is TGTGCCAGCATCAACACGGAGTCCTACGAGCAGTACTTC.

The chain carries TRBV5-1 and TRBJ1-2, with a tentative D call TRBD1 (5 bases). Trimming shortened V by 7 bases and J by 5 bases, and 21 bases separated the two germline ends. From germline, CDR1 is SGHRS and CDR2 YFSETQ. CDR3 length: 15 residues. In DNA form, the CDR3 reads TGCGCCAGCTGCCTTGGGGGAGCTTCGGCTTATGGCTACACCTTC. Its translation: CASCLGGASAYGYTF. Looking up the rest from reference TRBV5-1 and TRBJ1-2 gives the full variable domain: KAGVTQTPRYLIKTRGQQVTLSCSPISGHRSVSWYQQTPGQGLQFLFEYFSETQRNKGNFPGRFSGRQFSNSRSEMNVSTLELGDSALYLCASCLGGASAYGYTFGSGTRLTVV.